This paragraph reports one T cell receptor (beta chain). In the authors' workflow: Amplification with reference gene primers provided the estimates of nucleated cell counts. The repertoire was sequenced with immunoSEQ multiplex PCR; TCRdb's copy has only in-frame clones and lacks some. From that table come the V and J calls and clone size; the DNA was used to work out D and trimming. The table has roughly 190,000 clones, roughly nine tenths seen once. These data come from a study of blood T cell repertoires in COVID-19. Study summary: Some COVID-19 samples were acute and others convalescent; all came from the United States, Italy and Spain. In each case, the material was cDNA or gDNA derived from T cells, B-cell-depleted T cells, or PBMCs.

The CDR3 covers 17 residues. Trimming removed 0 bases at V and 0 bases at J, with 10 bases between. Germline CDR1 is SGDLS and CDR2 is YYNGEE. V usage is TRBV9 and J usage is TRBJ1-6; D is unclear. Material for sequencing was peripheral blood. This TCR derives from a man under 40 with acute or convalescent COVID-19. CDR3 loop: CASSVGTAFSYNSPLHF. The CDR3 DNA is TGTGCCAGCAGCGTAGGAACAGCCTTCTCCTATAATTCACCCCTCCACTTT.